These 3 T cell receptor beta chains came from one sample sequenced in a study of blood T cells in healthy people across ages. Through a sample-barcoded 5' primer and a J-beta primer mix, a second PCR was run for roughly 6 to 12 cycles. Each CDR3 protein is one row after TCRdb ran MiXCR on the 5' RACE reads. In the table there are 1.5 million to 2 million distinct CDR3 sequences, 49% of which are singletons. The sequenced sample was blood. All receptors come from a woman between 40 and 55 years old in good health.

This clonotype appeared a few times. The V and J genes are TRBV4-1 and TRBJ2-5; weak D call: TRBD1 (7 bases). CDR1 is MGHRA and CDR2 is YSYEKL in the germline V gene. CDR3 length equals 15 residues. The germline V and J ends were trimmed by 0 bases and 5 bases, with 13 bases remaining between them. CDR3 in amino acids: CASSQEDREEETQYF. The CDR3 nucleotides read TGCGCCAGCAGCCAAGAAGACAGGGAGGAGGAGACCCAGTACTTC.

There are a few counts of this clonotype. V usage is TRBV5-1 and J usage is TRBJ2-7; 9 nucleotides align to TRBD1. Trimming removed 5 bases from V and 5 bases from J; junction bases left unmatched: 8. The CDR3 totals 14 residues. CDR1 is SGHRS and CDR2 is YFSETQ in the germline V gene. CDR3 sequence: CASSPDRGGNEQYF. The CDR3 nucleotides are TGCGCCAGCAGTCCGGACAGGGGTGGGAACGAGCAGTACTTC.

This clonotype was seen only once. The chain uses TRBV11-2 and TRBJ2-5; 11 nucleotides match TRBD2. CDR1 is SGHAT, CDR2 FQNNGV, per germline. This CDR3 comprises 15 residues. Unmatched junction bases numbered 13, after V lost 5 bases and J lost 11 bases. This CDR3 is CASSGLAGTYNEQYF. The CDR3, as DNA: TGTGCCAGCAGCGGACTAGCGGGCACCTACAATGAGCAGTACTTC.